This TCR beta chain was captured in a study of blood T cell repertoires in COVID-19. Overall study context: Acute and convalescent COVID-19 samples came from the United States, Italy and Spain.

The CDR3 has 15 amino acids. The germline V and J ends were trimmed by 3 bases and 7 bases, with 20 bases remaining between them. Germline V gene sequence: CDR1 SGHNT, CDR2 YYREEE (reference sequence). Participants reported their clinical history, and cohort assignment relied on those reports. Each exposed participant met a COVID-19 case in the 2 weeks preceding study entry. Per the original methods: For nucleated cells, counts were estimated from reference gene primer amplification. Sequenced by immunoSEQ multiplex PCR; TCRdb stores in-frame clones only, minus some. The V and J calls and clone size were taken over from that table, and D and trimming were inferred from the DNA. Altogether about 310,000 clones are present, roughly 85% being singletons, with the ten largest covering around 1.8%.

The chain carries TRBV5-4 and TRBJ2-7; a weak D match, TRBD1 (5 bases). Material: PBMCs or T cells enriched from blood (not recorded which). This clonotype originated in a woman aged 25 to 45 who had been exposed to COVID-19. CDR3 nucleotides: TGTGCCAGCAGCTCGGATGATACAGGCAAACGGGAGCAGTACTTC. Its translation is CASSSDDTGKREQYF.